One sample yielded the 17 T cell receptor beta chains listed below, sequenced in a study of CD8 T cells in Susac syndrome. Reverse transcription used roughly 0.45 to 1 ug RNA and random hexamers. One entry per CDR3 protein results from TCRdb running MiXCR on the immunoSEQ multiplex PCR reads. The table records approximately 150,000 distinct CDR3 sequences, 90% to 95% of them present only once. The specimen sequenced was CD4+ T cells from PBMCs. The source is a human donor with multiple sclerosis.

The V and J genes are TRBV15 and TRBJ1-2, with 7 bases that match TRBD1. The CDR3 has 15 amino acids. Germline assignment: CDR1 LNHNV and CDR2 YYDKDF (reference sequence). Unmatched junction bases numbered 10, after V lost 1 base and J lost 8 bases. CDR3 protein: CATSRGTGDLKGYTF. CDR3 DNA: TGTGCCACCAGCAGAGGAACAGGGGATTTAAAGGGCTACACCTTC.

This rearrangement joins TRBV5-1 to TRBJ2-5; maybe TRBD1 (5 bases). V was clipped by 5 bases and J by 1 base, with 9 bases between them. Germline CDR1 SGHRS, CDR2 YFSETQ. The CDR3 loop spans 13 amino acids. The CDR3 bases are TGCGCCAGCAGGAGACAGCTCCAAGAGACCCAGTACTTC. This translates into CASRRQLQETQYF.

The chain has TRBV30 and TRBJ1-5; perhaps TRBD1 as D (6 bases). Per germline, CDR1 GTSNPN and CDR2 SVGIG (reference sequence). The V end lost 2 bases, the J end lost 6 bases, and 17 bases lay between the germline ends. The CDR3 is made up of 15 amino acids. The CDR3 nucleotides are TGTGCCTGGAGTTTGTTGGGGGGCGAGGGTCAGCCCCAGCATTTT. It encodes CAWSLLGGEGQPQHF.

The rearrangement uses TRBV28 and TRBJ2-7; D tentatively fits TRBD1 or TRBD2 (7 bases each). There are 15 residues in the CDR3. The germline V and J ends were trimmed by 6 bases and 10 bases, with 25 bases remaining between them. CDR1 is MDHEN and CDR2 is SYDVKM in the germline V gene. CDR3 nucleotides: TGTGCCAGCAGCCTACCCCTGACAGGGAGGGAGGTTCAGTACTTC. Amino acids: CASSLPLTGREVQYF.

The CDR3 DNA is TGCAGCGCCGGACTAGCGGGGGCTGGGGAGACCCAGTACTTC. It specifies CSAGLAGAGETQYF. V usage is TRBV29-1 and J usage is TRBJ2-5; 13 nucleotides align to TRBD2. CDR3 size: 14 residues. V shed 7 bases and J 5 bases; nucleotides not matched to a gene: 7. Germline V gene sequence: CDR1 SQVTM, CDR2 ANQGSEA. The full variable domain, its missing parts supplied by reference TRBV29-1 and TRBJ2-5, is SAVISQKPSRDICQRGTSLTIQCQVDSQVTMMFWYRQQPGQSLTLIATANQGSEATYESGFVIDKFPISRPNLTFSTLTVSNMSPEDSSIYLCSAGLAGAGETQYFGPGTRLLVL.

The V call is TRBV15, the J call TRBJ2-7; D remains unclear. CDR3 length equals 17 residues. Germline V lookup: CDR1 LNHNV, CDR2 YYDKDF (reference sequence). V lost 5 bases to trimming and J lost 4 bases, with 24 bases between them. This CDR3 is CATSRVLFGRYWYEQYF. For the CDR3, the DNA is TGTGCCACCAGCCGAGTCTTATTCGGACGGTATTGGTACGAGCAGTACTTC.

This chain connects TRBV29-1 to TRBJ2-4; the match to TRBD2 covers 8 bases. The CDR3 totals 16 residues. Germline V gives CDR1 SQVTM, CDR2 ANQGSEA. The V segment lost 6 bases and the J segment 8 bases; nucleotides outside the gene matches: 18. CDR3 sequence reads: CSVGVPAGGRGDIQYF. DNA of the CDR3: TGCAGCGTCGGCGTCCCTGCGGGAGGCCGGGGGGACATTCAGTACTTC.

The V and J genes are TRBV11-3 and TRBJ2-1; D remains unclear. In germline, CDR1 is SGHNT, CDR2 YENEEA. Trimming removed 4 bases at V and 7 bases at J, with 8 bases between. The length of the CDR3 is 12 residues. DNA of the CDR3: TGTGCCAGCAGCTCCACGGTGAATGAGCAGTTCTTC. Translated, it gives CASSSTVNEQFF.

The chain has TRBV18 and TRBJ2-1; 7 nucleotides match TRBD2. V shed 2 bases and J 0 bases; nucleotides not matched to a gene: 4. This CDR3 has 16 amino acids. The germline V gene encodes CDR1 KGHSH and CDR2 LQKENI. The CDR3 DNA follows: TGTGCCAGCTCACCAAGAGCGGGAAGCTCCTACAATGAGCAGTTCTTC. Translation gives CASSPRAGSSYNEQFF.

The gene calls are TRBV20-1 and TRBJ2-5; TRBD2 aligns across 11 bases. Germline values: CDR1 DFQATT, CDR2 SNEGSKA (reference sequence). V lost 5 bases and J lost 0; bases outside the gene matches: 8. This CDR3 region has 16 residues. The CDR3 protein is CSAFPSSGRHQETQYF. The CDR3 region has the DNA TGCAGTGCTTTCCCTTCTAGCGGGAGGCACCAAGAGACCCAGTACTTC.

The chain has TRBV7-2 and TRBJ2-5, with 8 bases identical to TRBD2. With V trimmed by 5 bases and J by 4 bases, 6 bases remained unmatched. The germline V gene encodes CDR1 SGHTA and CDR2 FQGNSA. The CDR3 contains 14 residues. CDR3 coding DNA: TGTGCCAGCAGCAAGGCCGGGACTAGAGAGACCCAGTACTTC. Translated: CASSKAGTRETQYF.

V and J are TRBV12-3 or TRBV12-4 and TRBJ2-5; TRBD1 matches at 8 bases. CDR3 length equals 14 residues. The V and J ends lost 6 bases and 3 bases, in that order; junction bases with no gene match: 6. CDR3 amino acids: CASRRTGRKETQYF. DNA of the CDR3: TGTGCCAGCAGGCGGACAGGGAGAAAAGAGACCCAGTACTTC.

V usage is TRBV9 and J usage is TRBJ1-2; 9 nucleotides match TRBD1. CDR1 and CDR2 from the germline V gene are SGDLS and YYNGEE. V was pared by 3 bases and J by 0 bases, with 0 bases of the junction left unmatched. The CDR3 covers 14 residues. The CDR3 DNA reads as TGTGCCAGCAGCGGGGACAGGGCTAACTATGGCTACACCTTC. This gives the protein CASSGDRANYGYTF.

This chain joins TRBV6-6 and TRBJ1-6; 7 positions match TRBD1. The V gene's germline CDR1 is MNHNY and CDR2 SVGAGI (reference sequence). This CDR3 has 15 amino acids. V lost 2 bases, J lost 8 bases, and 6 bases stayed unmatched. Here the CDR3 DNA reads TGTGCCAGCAGTTACCCGACAGGGTTGGATTCACCCCTCCACTTT. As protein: CASSYPTGLDSPLHF.

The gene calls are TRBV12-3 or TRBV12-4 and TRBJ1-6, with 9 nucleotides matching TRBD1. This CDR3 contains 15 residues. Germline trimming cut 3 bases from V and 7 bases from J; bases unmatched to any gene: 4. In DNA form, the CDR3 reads TGTGCCAGCAGTTTCAAAGGACAGGGGAATTCACCCCTCCACTTT. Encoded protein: CASSFKGQGNSPLHF.

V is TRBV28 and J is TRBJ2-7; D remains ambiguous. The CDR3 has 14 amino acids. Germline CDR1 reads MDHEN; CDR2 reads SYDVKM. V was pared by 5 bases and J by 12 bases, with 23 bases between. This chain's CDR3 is CASSLVQVHRDPYF. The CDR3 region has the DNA TGTGCCAGCAGTCTTGTCCAGGTCCATAGGGATCCGTACTTC. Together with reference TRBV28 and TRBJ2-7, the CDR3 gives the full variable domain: DVKVTQSSRYLVKRTGEKVFLECVQDMDHENMFWYRQDPGLGLRLIYFSYDVKMKEKGDIPEGYSVSREKKERFSLILESASTNQTSMYLCASSLVQVHRDPYFGPGTRLTVT.

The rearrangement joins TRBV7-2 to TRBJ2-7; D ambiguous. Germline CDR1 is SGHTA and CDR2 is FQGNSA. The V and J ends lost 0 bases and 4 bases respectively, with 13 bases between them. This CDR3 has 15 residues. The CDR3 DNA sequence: TGTGCCAGCAGCTTAGCTGCCGGTGATCAATACGAGCAGTACTTC. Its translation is CASSLAAGDQYEQYF.